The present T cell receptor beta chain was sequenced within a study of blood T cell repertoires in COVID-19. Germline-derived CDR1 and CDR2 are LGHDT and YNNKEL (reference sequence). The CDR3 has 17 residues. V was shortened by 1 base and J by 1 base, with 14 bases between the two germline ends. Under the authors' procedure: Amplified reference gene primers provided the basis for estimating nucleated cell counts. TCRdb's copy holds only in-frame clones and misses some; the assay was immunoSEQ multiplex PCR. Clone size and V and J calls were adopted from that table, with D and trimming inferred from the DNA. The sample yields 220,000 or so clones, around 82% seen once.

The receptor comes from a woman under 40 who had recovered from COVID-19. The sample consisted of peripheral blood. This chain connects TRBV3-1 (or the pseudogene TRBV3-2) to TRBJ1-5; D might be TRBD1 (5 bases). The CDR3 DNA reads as TGTGCCAGCAGCCAAGGGGCCAGGGCTTTGAGCAATCAGCCCCAGCATTTT. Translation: CASSQGARALSNQPQHF.